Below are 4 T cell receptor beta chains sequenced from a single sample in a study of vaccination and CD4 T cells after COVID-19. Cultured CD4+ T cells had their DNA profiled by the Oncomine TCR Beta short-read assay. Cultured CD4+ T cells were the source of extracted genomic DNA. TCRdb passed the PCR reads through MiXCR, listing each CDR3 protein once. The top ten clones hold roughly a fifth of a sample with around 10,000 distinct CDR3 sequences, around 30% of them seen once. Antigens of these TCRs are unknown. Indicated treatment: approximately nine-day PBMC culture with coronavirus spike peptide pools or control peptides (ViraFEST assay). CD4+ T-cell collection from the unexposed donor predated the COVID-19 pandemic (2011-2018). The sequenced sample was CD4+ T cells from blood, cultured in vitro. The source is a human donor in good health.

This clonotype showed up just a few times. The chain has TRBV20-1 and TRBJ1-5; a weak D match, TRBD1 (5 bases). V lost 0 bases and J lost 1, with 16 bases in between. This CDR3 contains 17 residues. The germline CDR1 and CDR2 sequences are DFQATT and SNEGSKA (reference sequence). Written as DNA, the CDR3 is TGCAGTGCTAGAGAAAGGGCAGGGTGGTTGAGCAATCAGCCCCAGCATTTT. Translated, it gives CSARERAGWLSNQPQHF.

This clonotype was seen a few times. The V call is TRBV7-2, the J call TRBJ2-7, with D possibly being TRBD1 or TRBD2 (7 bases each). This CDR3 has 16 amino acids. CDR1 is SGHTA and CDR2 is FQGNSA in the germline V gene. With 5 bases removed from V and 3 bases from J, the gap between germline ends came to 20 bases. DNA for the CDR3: TGTGCCAGCAGCCAGGGGGGGGCTAGCGGACTCTACGAGCAGTACTTC. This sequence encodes CASSQGGASGLYEQYF.

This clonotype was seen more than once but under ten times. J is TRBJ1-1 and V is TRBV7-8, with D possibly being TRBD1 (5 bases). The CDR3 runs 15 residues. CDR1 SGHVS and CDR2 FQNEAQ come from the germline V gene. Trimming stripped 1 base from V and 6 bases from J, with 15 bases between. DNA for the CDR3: TGTGCCAGCAGCTTAGTAGCGGGGACGGGGGCTGAAGCTTTCTTT. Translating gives CASSLVAGTGAEAFF.

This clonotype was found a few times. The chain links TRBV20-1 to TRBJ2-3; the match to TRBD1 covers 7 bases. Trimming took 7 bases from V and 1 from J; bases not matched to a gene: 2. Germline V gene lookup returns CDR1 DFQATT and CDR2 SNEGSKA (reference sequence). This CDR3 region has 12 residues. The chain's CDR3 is CSGQGGTDTQYF. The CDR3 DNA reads TGCAGTGGACAGGGAGGCACAGATACGCAGTATTTT.